This TCR beta chain was recorded in a study of glioma-infiltrating T cells after dendritic cell vaccination. Study outcomes and limitations: Longer survival after dendritic cell vaccination followed higher pretreatment TIL content.

On this clone: Its cognate antigen is unknown.

The protocol was immunoSEQ multiplex PCR, while the TCRdb copy is restricted to in-frame clones and leaves out a portion. The data contain about 92,000 clones, around 84% of them singletons. The CDR3 consists of 13 residues. Germline assignment: CDR1 SGHAT and CDR2 FQDESV (reference sequence). V gave up 3 bases and J gave up 2 bases, with 7 bases separating them. The source is a human donor with glioblastoma. The sequencing used blood, collected before dendritic cell vaccination. This sequence joins TRBV11-1 and TRBJ1-2, with unresolved D. CDR3: CASSFRENYGYTF. CDR3 sequence (DNA): TGTGCCAGCAGCTTTCGAGAGAACTATGGCTACACCTTC.